The next 27 T cell receptor beta chains were all read from a single sample in a study of beta chain features in type 1 diabetes. As every portion of the isolated RNA was reverse transcribed, the sequencing read expressed TCRB transcripts. Sequencing was performed with immunoSEQ multiplex PCR; in TCRdb, only in-frame clones are kept and a portion is missing. The sample includes 500,000 to 700,000 clones, 15% seen only once; the top ten take around 0.1%. Material: naive CD4+ T cells from blood. These receptors all come from a young man in good health.

In this sample, this clone turned up a few times. V is TRBV6-5 and J is TRBJ2-3; D gene ambiguous. This CDR3 region has 13 residues. Germline loops: CDR1 MNHEY, CDR2 SVGAGI. Deletions cut 6 bases from V and 2 bases from J, with 9 bases between. The CDR3 DNA reads as TGTGCCAGCAGGAGCCAGCACACAGATACGCAGTATTTT. The encoded protein is CASRSQHTDTQYF.

V usage is TRBV29-1 and J usage is TRBJ2-7, with D maybe TRBD2 (6 bases). From germline, CDR1 is SQVTM and CDR2 ANQGSEA. With 4 bases removed from V and 2 bases from J, the gap between germline ends came to 12 bases. The CDR3 is 13 residues long. The DNA for the CDR3 is TGCAGCGTTGGAGGGGAGGTCCCCTACGAGCAGTACTTC. This translates into CSVGGEVPYEQYF.

The rearrangement joins TRBV9 to TRBJ2-3; 7 bases fit TRBD2. Germline loops: CDR1 SGDLS, CDR2 YYNGEE. V was clipped by 3 bases and J by 2 bases; unmatched bases: 6. This CDR3 contains 15 residues. The CDR3 nucleotides read TGTGCCAGCAGCGCAGCGGGGACTCCCACAGATACGCAGTATTTT. This gives the protein CASSAAGTPTDTQYF.

The chain joins TRBV27 to TRBJ2-7; 14 bases match TRBD2. With 5 bases clipped from V and 7 bases from J, the junction kept 7 bases outside the gene matches. This CDR3 contains 15 residues. Looked up from germline, CDR1 is MNHEY and CDR2 is SMNVEV (reference sequence). CDR3 sequence reads: CASSIGTSGSFEQYF. DNA for the CDR3: TGTGCCAGCAGTATCGGGACTAGCGGGAGTTTTGAGCAGTACTTC.

This clone turned up a few times. The rearrangement links TRBV19 to TRBJ2-1; D may correspond to TRBD1 or TRBD2 (5 bases each). Germline CDR1 is LNHDA and CDR2 is SQIVND (reference sequence). CDR3 length: 11 residues. V lost 7 bases, J lost 14 bases, and 15 bases lay in between. CDR3 nucleotides: TGTGCCAGTATTAGGGGTTCGGAGGAGTTCTTC. This gives the protein CASIRGSEEFF.

This clone occurred a few times. The chain carries TRBV19 and TRBJ2-1, with TRBD2 as a possible D gene (6 bases). The CDR3 covers 18 residues. V was clipped by 4 bases and J by 0 bases, with 19 bases between them. The germline V gene encodes CDR1 LNHDA and CDR2 SQIVND (reference sequence). CDR3 sequence: CASSKRDFADSSYNEQFF. The CDR3 nucleotides read TGTGCCAGTAGTAAACGGGACTTCGCCGATTCCTCCTACAATGAGCAGTTCTTC.

The gene calls are TRBV6-5 and TRBJ2-3; D is uncertain. Trimming shortened V by 2 bases and J by 0 bases, and 3 bases separated the two germline ends. The CDR3 covers 13 residues. Germline CDR1 reads MNHEY; CDR2 reads SVGAGI. The CDR3 loop reads CASSYDSTDTQYF. In nucleotides, the CDR3 is TGTGCCAGCAGTTACGATAGCACAGATACGCAGTATTTT.

To note about this clone: In the same sample, other DNA sequences code for this CDR3. The V gene is TRBV9, the J gene TRBJ1-1; D is perhaps TRBD1 (6 bases). CDR1 and CDR2 (germline): SGDLS, YYNGEE. This CDR3 spans 15 amino acids. V lost 0 bases and J lost 1, with 10 bases in between. The CDR3 loop is CASSVDPRGNTEAFF. The DNA for the CDR3 is TGTGCCAGCAGCGTAGACCCCAGGGGGAACACTGAAGCTTTCTTT.

This clone was seen a few times. The rearrangement uses TRBV5-1 and TRBJ1-5; no clear D. The V and J ends lost 0 bases and 4 bases respectively, with 5 bases between them. This CDR3 is 13 amino acids long. Germline-derived CDR1 and CDR2 are SGHRS and YFSETQ. The CDR3 region is CASSLAQNQPQHF. In DNA, the CDR3 is TGCGCCAGCAGCTTGGCACAGAATCAGCCCCAGCATTTT.

Regarding this clone: The identical CDR3 is also encoded by other nucleotide sequences in the sample. The genes are TRBV29-1 and TRBJ2-3; TRBD1 is a possible D gene (5 bases). V lost 4 bases and J lost 3, with 11 bases in between. This CDR3 region has 13 residues. The germline V gene has CDR1 SQVTM and CDR2 ANQGSEA. The CDR3 nucleotides read TGCAGCGTTGGGGGCAGGCTTACAGATACGCAGTATTTT. This translates into CSVGGRLTDTQYF.

The gene calls are TRBV11-3 and TRBJ1-1, with 9 bases lining up with TRBD1. Unmatched junction bases numbered 10, after V lost 8 bases and J lost 3 bases. The length of the CDR3 is 15 residues. The germline V gene has CDR1 SGHNT and CDR2 YENEEA. The CDR3 sequence: CASSSGTGWDTEAFF. In DNA form, the CDR3 reads TGTGCCAGCTCCTCCGGGACAGGGTGGGACACTGAAGCTTTCTTT.

As for this clone: Other DNA variants within this sample encode the same CDR3. The V call is TRBV29-1, the J call TRBJ2-5, with 7 bases fitting TRBD1. The CDR3 is 13 residues long. Germline values: CDR1 SQVTM, CDR2 ANQGSEA. V lost 4 bases, J lost 5 bases, and 7 bases stayed unmatched. The CDR3 coding sequence is TGCAGCGTTGGACAGGGCGTCCGGGAGACCCAGTACTTC. It yields the protein CSVGQGVRETQYF.

About this clone itself: The junction shows a germline mismatch at one end, possibly a read error. The rearrangement joins TRBV2 to TRBJ2-1; 9 nucleotides match TRBD2. The CDR3 runs to 17 residues. CDR1 is SNHLY, CDR2 FYNNEI, per germline. The chain's CDR3 is CAGSESRTSGSYNEQFF. The CDR3 DNA reads as TGTGCCGGCAGTGAATCCCGAACTAGCGGGTCCTACAATGAGCAGTTCTTC.

The DNA for the CDR3 is TGTGCCAGCAGTTCGCGACAGGGGCGACCCTACGAGCAGTACTTC. Residues: CASSSRQGRPYEQYF. This sequence joins TRBV6-5 and TRBJ2-7; TRBD1 aligns across 8 bases. Germline V gene data show CDR1 as MNHEY and CDR2 as SVGAGI. The junction had 7 bases not matched to a gene; V was cut back by 4 bases and J by 2 bases. This CDR3 is 15 amino acids long.

This clone was counted a few times. This sequence joins TRBV18 and TRBJ1-1; no clear D gene. Germline loops: CDR1 KGHSH, CDR2 LQKENI. Trimming pared 2 bases from V and 4 bases from J, leaving 11 bases between. The CDR3 spans 14 residues. The CDR3 DNA reads TGTGCCAGCTCACCAGTCATGGGAGGCACTGAAGCTTTCTTT. Amino acid sequence: CASSPVMGGTEAFF. The full variable domain, its missing parts supplied by reference TRBV18 and TRBJ1-1, is NAGVMQNPRHLVRRRGQEARLRCSPMKGHSHVYWYRQLPEEGLKFMVYLQKENIIDESGMPKERFSAEFPKEGPSILRIQQVVRGDSAAYFCASSPVMGGTEAFFGQGTRLTVV.

This sequence joins TRBV5-4 and TRBJ2-1; D gene uncertain. The germline V gene encodes CDR1 SGHNT and CDR2 YYREEE (reference sequence). The CDR3 is made up of 13 amino acids. With 4 bases removed from V and 4 bases from J, the gap between germline ends came to 9 bases. CDR3 sequence: CASSPYSYNEQFF. CDR3 DNA: TGTGCCAGCAGCCCCTACTCTTACAATGAGCAGTTCTTC.

The J gene is TRBJ2-3, the V gene TRBV2, with a weak D call TRBD1 (7 bases). The V gene's germline CDR1 is SNHLY and CDR2 FYNNEI. The CDR3 extends over 14 amino acids. Trimming removed 9 bases from V and 2 bases from J, with 15 bases in between. This CDR3 is CARGGQESTDTQYF. Here the CDR3 DNA reads TGTGCCAGGGGAGGACAGGAGTCCACAGATACGCAGTATTTT. Full variable domain (missing parts from reference TRBV2 and TRBJ2-3): EPEVTQTPSHQVTQMGQEVILRCVPISNHLYFYWYRQILGQKVEFLVSFYNNEISEKSEIFDDQFSVERPDGSNFTLKIRSTKLEDSAMYFCARGGQESTDTQYFGPGTRLTVL.

The sample holds a few counts of this clone. The junction departs from germline at one end; a sequencing error may be responsible. The same CDR3 also results from other DNA sequences found in this sample. V and J are TRBV27 and TRBJ1-1, with 9 nucleotides matching TRBD1. The CDR3 length is 13 residues. The V gene's germline CDR1 is MNHEY and CDR2 SMNVEV (reference sequence). CDR3 coding DNA: TGTGCCAGCGGCTTGGGACAGGGAACTGAAGCCTTCTTT. Its translation: CASGLGQGTEAFF.

This chain links TRBV7-6 with TRBJ2-7; no reliable D call. Germline assignment: CDR1 SGHVS and CDR2 FNYEAQ. The CDR3 runs 14 residues. V was trimmed by 4 bases and J by 1 base, leaving 11 bases between them. This CDR3 is CASSSGPVSYEQYF. The DNA of the CDR3 is TGTGCCAGCAGCTCCGGACCAGTTTCCTACGAGCAGTACTTC.

The sample holds a few counts of this clone. This chain joins TRBV19 and TRBJ2-2; TRBD1 matches 8 bases. Germline V gene lookup returns CDR1 LNHDA and CDR2 SQIVND (reference sequence). Trimming took 7 bases from V and 7 from J; bases not matched to a gene: 5. The CDR3 consists of 13 residues. CDR3 sequence reads: CASTDREYGELFF. The CDR3 DNA sequence: TGTGCCAGTACGGACAGGGAGTACGGGGAGCTGTTTTTT.

This clone showed up just a few times. The V call is TRBV30, the J call TRBJ1-5, with D tentatively TRBD1 (6 bases). Trimming took off 1 base at V and 4 bases at J, with 14 bases between the two ends. The CDR3 is 15 amino acids. CDR1 and CDR2 from the germline V gene are GTSNPN and SVGIG (reference sequence). The CDR3 is CAWSGGQSLNQPQHF. DNA of the CDR3: TGTGCCTGGAGTGGGGGGCAGAGCCTAAATCAGCCCCAGCATTTT.

This clone was detected only a few times. The rearrangement links TRBV5-8 to TRBJ2-1; D is possibly TRBD1 or TRBD2 (5 bases each). Looked up from germline, CDR1 is SGHTS and CDR2 is YDEGEE. V dropped 3 bases and J dropped 4 bases, with 14 bases sitting between them. The CDR3 is made up of 15 amino acids. CDR3 region: CASSSGTGNYNEQFF. The CDR3 DNA sequence: TGTGCCAGCAGCTCCGGGACGGGTAATTACAATGAGCAGTTCTTC.

This clone was observed a few times. The rearrangement joins TRBV29-1 to TRBJ2-5, with D unresolved. Germline V gene data show CDR1 as SQVTM and CDR2 as ANQGSEA. The CDR3 loop spans 11 amino acids. V lost 7 bases, J lost 5 bases, and 11 bases lay in between. The CDR3 reads CSAGPRETQYF. CDR3 coding DNA: TGCAGCGCCGGACCGCGGGAGACCCAGTACTTC.

This clone came up a few times. V is TRBV7-2 and J is TRBJ2-3; D may be TRBD1 or TRBD2 (6 bases each). The CDR3 contains 17 residues. Trimming pared 2 bases from V and 1 base from J, leaving 16 bases between. Germline CDR1 and CDR2: SGHTA and FQGNSA. Here the CDR3 reads CASSLLEVGGRTDTQYF. The CDR3 DNA sequence: TGTGCCAGCAGCTTATTAGAGGTCGGGGGCCGCACAGATACGCAGTATTTT.

The genes are TRBV15 and TRBJ2-7; 7 nucleotides align to TRBD1. The junction had 2 bases not matched to a gene; V was cut back by 0 bases and J by 6 bases. This CDR3 has 13 residues. Germline values: CDR1 LNHNV, CDR2 YYDKDF (reference sequence). For the CDR3, the DNA is TGTGCCACCAGCAGAGAGACAGGGTTCGAGCAGTACTTC. Protein product: CATSRETGFEQYF.

This chain uses TRBV5-4 with TRBJ1-2; D is uncertain. The CDR3 runs to 13 residues. CDR1 SGHNT and CDR2 YYREEE come from the germline V gene (reference sequence). V was clipped by 1 base and J by 8 bases, with 12 bases between them. For the CDR3, the DNA is TGTGCCAGCAGCTTGAACGTGAAGGAAGGCTACACCTTC. This codes for CASSLNVKEGYTF.

The chain links TRBV7-2 to TRBJ2-7; unclear D gene. Per the germline V gene, CDR1 is SGHTA and CDR2 is FQGNSA. There are 15 residues in the CDR3. Trimming shortened V by 1 base and J by 5 bases, and 15 bases separated the two germline ends. CDR3: CASSLVVRLGHEQYF. CDR3 nucleotides: TGTGCCAGCAGCTTAGTTGTACGACTCGGCCACGAGCAGTACTTC.